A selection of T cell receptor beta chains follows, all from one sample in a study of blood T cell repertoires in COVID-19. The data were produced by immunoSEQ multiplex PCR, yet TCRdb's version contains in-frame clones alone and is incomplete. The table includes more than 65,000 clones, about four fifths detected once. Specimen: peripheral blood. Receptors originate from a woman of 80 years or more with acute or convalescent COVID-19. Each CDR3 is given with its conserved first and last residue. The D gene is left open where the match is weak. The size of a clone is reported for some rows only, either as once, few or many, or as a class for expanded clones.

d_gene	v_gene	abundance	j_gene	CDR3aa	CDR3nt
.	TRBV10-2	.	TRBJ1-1	CASSHLRENTEAFF	TGCGCCAGCAGCCACCTTCGAGAGAACACTGAAGCTTTCTTT
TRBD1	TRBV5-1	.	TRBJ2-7	CASAPRDRGLYEQYF	TGCGCCAGCGCCCCCCGGGACAGGGGGCTCTACGAGCAGTACTTC
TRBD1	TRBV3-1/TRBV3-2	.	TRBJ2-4	CASSPRTGGAAKNIQYF	TGTGCCAGCAGCCCCAGGACAGGGGGCGCAGCCAAAAACATTCAGTACTTC
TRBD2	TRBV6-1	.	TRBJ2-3	CASSEASGGASDTQYF	TGTGCCAGCAGTGAAGCAAGCGGGGGGGCGTCAGATACGCAGTATTTT
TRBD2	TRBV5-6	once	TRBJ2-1	CASSFFSRGGAYNEQFF	TGTGCCAGCAGCTTTTTTTCGCGGGGGGGCGCTTACAATGAGCAGTTCTTC
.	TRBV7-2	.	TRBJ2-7	CASSPPGLNEQYF	TGTGCCAGCAGCCCGCCGGGACTGAACGAGCAGTACTTC
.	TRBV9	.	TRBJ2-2	CASSVVLTGELFF	TGTGCCAGCAGCGTAGTACTCACCGGGGAGCTGTTTTTT
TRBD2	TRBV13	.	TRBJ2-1	CASSVWQAGGYYNEQFF	TGTGCCAGCAGCGTCTGGCAGGCGGGGGGATATTACAATGAGCAGTTCTTC
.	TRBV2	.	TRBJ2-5	CASSETGSAPVETQYF	TGTGCCAGCAGTGAAACGGGGTCTGCTCCCGTGGAGACCCAGTACTTC
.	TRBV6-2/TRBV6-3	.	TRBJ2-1	CASSYGGAQNEQFF	TGTGCCAGCAGTTACGGGGGGGCGCAAAATGAGCAGTTCTTC
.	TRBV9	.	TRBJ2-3	CASSGGTVTDTQYF	TGTGCCAGCAGCGGGGGGACTGTCACAGATACGCAGTATTTT
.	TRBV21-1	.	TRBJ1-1	CASSLTGLNTEAFF	TGTGCCAGCAGCCTAACAGGCCTCAACACTGAAGCTTTCTTT
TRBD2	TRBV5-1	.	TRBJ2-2	CASSLEPSGVNTGELFF	TGCGCCAGCAGCTTGGAACCTAGCGGGGTTAACACCGGGGAGCTGTTTTTT
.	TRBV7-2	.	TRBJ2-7	CASSFREYTYEQYF	TGTGCCAGCAGCTTCAGGGAATATACCTACGAGCAGTACTTC
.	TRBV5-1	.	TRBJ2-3	CASSLGRGVDTTDTQYF	TGCGCCAGCAGCTTGGGGCGGGGAGTGGATACCACAGATACGCAGTATTTT
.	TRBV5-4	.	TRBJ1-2	CASSPGTYNYGYTF	TGTGCCAGCAGCCCCGGGACATACAACTATGGCTACACCTTC
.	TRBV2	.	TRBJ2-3	CASSEDGLRLRAQYF	TGTGCCAGCAGTGAAGACGGTCTCAGACTCAGAGCGCAGTATTTT
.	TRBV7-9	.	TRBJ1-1	CASSLGGRDTEAFF	TGTGCCAGCAGCTTAGGGGGCAGGGATACTGAAGCTTTCTTT
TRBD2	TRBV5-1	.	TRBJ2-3	CASSLSSGADTQYF	TGCGCCAGCAGCTTGTCCAGCGGGGCAGATACGCAGTATTTT
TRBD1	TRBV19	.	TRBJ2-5	CASSPDREETQYF	TGTGCCAGTAGCCCTGACAGGGAAGAGACCCAGTACTTC
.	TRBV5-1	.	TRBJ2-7	CASSLGQIMYEQYF	TGCGCCAGCAGCTTGGGACAGATCATGTACGAGCAGTACTTC
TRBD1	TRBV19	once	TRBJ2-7	CASMWGQGAYEQYF	TGTGCCAGTATGTGGGGACAGGGGGCCTACGAGCAGTACTTC
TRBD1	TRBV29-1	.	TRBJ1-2	CSVADRVYGYTF	TGCAGCGTTGCGGACAGGGTCTACGGCTACACCTTC
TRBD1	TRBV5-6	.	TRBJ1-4	CASSWTGELNEKLFF	TGTGCCAGCAGCTGGACAGGCGAGTTGAATGAAAAACTGTTTTTT
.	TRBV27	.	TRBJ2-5	CASSETPRYQETQYF	TGTGCCAGCAGTGAGACTCCTCGGTACCAAGAGACCCAGTACTTC
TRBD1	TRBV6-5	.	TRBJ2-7	CASSGTGTYEQYF	TGTGCCAGCTCCGGGACAGGGACCTACGAGCAGTACTTC
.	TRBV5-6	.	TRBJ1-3	CASSLYYSGNTIYF	TGTGCCAGCAGCTTGTATTACTCTGGAAACACCATATATTTT
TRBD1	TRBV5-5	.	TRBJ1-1	CASSSRQGAAEAFF	TGTGCCAGCAGCTCTCGACAGGGGGCCGCTGAAGCTTTCTTT
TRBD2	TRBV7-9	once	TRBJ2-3	CASSRRTSGGADTQYF	TGTGCCAGCAGCCGACGGACTAGCGGGGGAGCGGATACGCAGTATTTT
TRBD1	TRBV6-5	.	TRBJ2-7	CASTADRFSYEQYF	TGTGCCAGCACAGCGGACAGGTTCTCCTACGAGCAGTACTTC
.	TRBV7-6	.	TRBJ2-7	CASSETPTGVGSYEQYF	TGTGCCAGCAGCGAGACACCCACCGGGGTCGGCTCCTACGAGCAGTACTTC
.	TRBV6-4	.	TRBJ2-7	CASSEDRGSEQYF	TGTGCCAGCAGTGAGGACAGAGGGAGTGAGCAGTACTTC
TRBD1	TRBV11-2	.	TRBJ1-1	CASSWGQGGNTEAFF	TGTGCCAGCAGCTGGGGACAGGGCGGAAACACTGAAGCTTTCTTT
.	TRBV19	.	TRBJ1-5	CASGRGRHQPQHF	TGTGCCAGTGGCCGGGGAAGGCATCAGCCCCAGCATTTT
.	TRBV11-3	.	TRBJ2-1	CASSSNGQRNNEQFF	TGTGCCAGCAGCTCGAATGGACAGCGGAACAATGAGCAGTTCTTC
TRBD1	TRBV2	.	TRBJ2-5	CAGWAGTEYQETQYF	TGTGCCGGCTGGGCCGGGACAGAGTACCAAGAGACCCAGTACTTC
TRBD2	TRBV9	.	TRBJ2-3	CASSGAGSTDTQYF	TGTGCCAGCAGCGGAGCGGGGAGCACAGATACGCAGTATTTT
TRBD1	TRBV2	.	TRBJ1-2	CASSEGTGQFYGYTF	TGTGCCAGCAGTGAAGGAACGGGACAGTTCTATGGCTACACCTTC
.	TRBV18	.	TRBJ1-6	CASSPGRSGGNSPLHF	TGTGCCAGCTCACCAGGGAGGTCGGGGGGTAATTCACCCCTCCACTTT
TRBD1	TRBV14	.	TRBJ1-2	CASSQTSRTGRYGYTF	TGTGCCAGCAGCCAGACATCCCGGACAGGCCGCTATGGCTACACCTTC
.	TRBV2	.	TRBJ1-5	CASSQAGDQPQHF	TGTGCCAGCAGTCAGGCCGGCGATCAGCCCCAGCATTTT